This record concerns one T cell receptor (beta chain) sequence. Only in-frame clones appear in the TCRdb table, and some are missing; sequencing was by immunoSEQ multiplex PCR. Of about 520,000 clones listed, around 85% are singletons. V lost 3 bases, J lost 2 bases, and 3 bases stayed unmatched. The length of the CDR3 is 14 residues. CDR1 and CDR2 from the germline V gene are MNHNS and SASEGT. This entry comes from a study of blood T cell repertoires in COVID-19. For the study at large: Acute and convalescent COVID-19 samples came from the United States, Italy and Spain. The cDNA or gDNA used as material had been derived from T cells, B-cell-depleted T cells, or PBMCs.

Sequenced: peripheral blood. This clonotype was sampled from a human donor in a cohort sampled during active COVID-19. The V call is TRBV6-1, the J call TRBJ2-5, with 7 nucleotides matching TRBD1. CDR3 in DNA: TGTGCCAGCAGTGACCGACAGGGACAAGAGACCCAGTACTTC. Protein product: CASSDRQGQETQYF.